The 23 T cell receptor beta chains in this list originate from one sample, sequenced in a study of CD8 T cells in Susac syndrome. RNA totalling 0.5 to 1 ug underwent reverse transcription with random hexamers. TCRdb itself ran the immunoSEQ multiplex PCR reads through MiXCR, one entry per CDR3 protein. The data hold a few hundred thousand distinct CDR3 sequences, with around 95% observed a single time. Sequencing used CD4+ T cells from PBMCs. The receptors shown here come from a human donor with multiple sclerosis.

This chain connects TRBV20-1 to TRBJ1-5; no firm D call. The CDR3 runs 14 residues. CDR1 is DFQATT and CDR2 is SNEGSKA in the germline V gene (reference sequence). Trimming shortened V by 0 bases and J by 5 bases, and 11 bases separated the two germline ends. CDR3 sequence: CSARDLAVHQPQHF. CDR3 coding DNA: TGCAGTGCTAGAGATCTGGCGGTTCATCAGCCCCAGCATTTT.

J is TRBJ2-7 and V is TRBV5-1; D unresolved. V dropped 0 bases and J dropped 7 bases, with 14 bases sitting between them. This CDR3 comprises 14 residues. Germline CDR1 SGHRS, CDR2 YFSETQ. Here the CDR3 reads CASSLVGGRREQYF. The CDR3 nucleotides are TGCGCCAGCAGCTTGGTAGGCGGCCGTAGGGAGCAGTACTTC.

This clonotype is a singleton in its sample. The V gene is TRBV30, the J gene TRBJ2-3; TRBD1 aligns across 7 bases. V shed 5 bases, J shed 4 bases, and the junction held 6 bases outside the gene matches. Germline loops: CDR1 GTSNPN, CDR2 SVGIG (reference sequence). This CDR3 comprises 13 residues. This CDR3 is CAWCRGSADTQYF. CDR3 nucleotide sequence: TGTGCCTGGTGCAGGGGGAGCGCAGATACGCAGTATTTT.

The CDR3 bases are TGCAGTGCTAGACCTCCTGGACAGGGGAAGAACGAGCAGTACTTC. It yields the protein CSARPPGQGKNEQYF. The chain employs TRBV20-1 and TRBJ2-7; 9 bases agree with TRBD1. The V segment lost 2 bases and the J segment 5 bases; nucleotides outside the gene matches: 10. The V gene's germline CDR1 is DFQATT and CDR2 SNEGSKA (reference sequence). The CDR3 runs to 15 residues.

The chain's CDR3 is CATSRVGGIWETQYF. The DNA for the CDR3 is TGTGCCACCAGCAGAGTGGGGGGGATTTGGGAGACCCAGTACTTC. The chain uses TRBV15 and TRBJ2-5; 7 bases agree with TRBD2. J gave up 5 bases and V 1 base, and 7 bases lay outside the gene matches. The CDR3 sequence is 15 residues long. The germline V gene has CDR1 LNHNV and CDR2 YYDKDF (reference sequence).

The chain links TRBV24-1 to TRBJ2-2; a weak D match, TRBD1 (6 bases). CDR3 length: 16 amino acids. The V and J ends lost 7 bases and 1 base respectively, with 15 bases between them. The germline V gene has CDR1 KGHDR and CDR2 SFDVKD. CDR3 sequence reads: CATRLDRNQNTGELFF. The CDR3 nucleotides are TGTGCCACCAGGCTAGACAGGAACCAGAACACCGGGGAGCTGTTTTTT.

CDR3 sequence (DNA): TGCAGTGCAAAGGGTGGCGCGGGGGTAACCTACAATGAGCAGTTCTTC. Translated: CSAKGGAGVTYNEQFF. V and J are TRBV20-1 and TRBJ2-1; 7 bases are a match to TRBD2. With V trimmed by 6 bases and J by 2 bases, 13 bases remained unmatched. The CDR3 sequence is 16 residues long. Per the germline V gene, CDR1 is DFQATT and CDR2 is SNEGSKA (reference sequence).

The rearrangement uses TRBV7-8 and TRBJ2-5, with D possibly being TRBD1 (5 bases). The last part of the DNA fits TRBJ2-4 better; the J call may be wrong. CDR3 length equals 11 residues. The germline gives CDR1 SGHVS, CDR2 FQNEAQ. CDR3 residues: CASGLGAIQYF. CDR3 in DNA: TGTGCCAGCGGCCTTGGGGCCATTCAGTACTTC.

The gene calls are TRBV27 and TRBJ2-2; weak D call: TRBD1 (5 bases). Trimming stripped 2 bases from V and 2 bases from J, with 12 bases between. Germline V lookup: CDR1 MNHEY, CDR2 SMNVEV (reference sequence). The CDR3 runs 16 residues. DNA for the CDR3: TGTGCCAGCAGTTTAGTGACAGACCGCAACACCGGGGAGCTGTTTTTT. Translated, it gives CASSLVTDRNTGELFF.

This clonotype was recorded once. The chain carries TRBV14 and TRBJ1-2, with 7 bases matching TRBD1. In germline, CDR1 is SGHDN, CDR2 FVKESK. With V trimmed by 6 bases and J by 4 bases, 5 bases remained unmatched. The CDR3 spans 13 residues. In nucleotides, the CDR3 is TGTGCCAGCAGGCTAACAGGGGTCTATGGCTACACCTTC. This sequence encodes CASRLTGVYGYTF. Full variable domain (rest looked up from reference TRBV14 and TRBJ1-2): EAGVTQFPSHSVIEKGQTVTLRCDPISGHDNLYWYRRVMGKEIKFLLHFVKESKQDESGMPNNRFLAERTGGTYSTLKVQPAELEDSGVYFCASRLTGVYGYTFGSGTRLTVV.

This chain joins TRBV29-1 and TRBJ2-1; TRBD1 is a possible D gene (6 bases). The germline CDR1 and CDR2 sequences are SQVTM and ANQGSEA. The ends were cut back, 6 bases at V and 0 bases at J, with 15 bases in the middle. CDR3 length: 15 residues. CDR3: CSVPGHLSSYNEQFF. DNA of the CDR3: TGCAGCGTACCGGGACACCTGAGCTCCTACAATGAGCAGTTCTTC.

The chain carries TRBV2 and TRBJ2-7; 9 bases map to TRBD1. Trimming removed 6 bases from V and 3 bases from J; junction bases left unmatched: 12. The CDR3 totals 16 residues. Germline loops: CDR1 SNHLY, CDR2 FYNNEI. CDR3 nucleotides: TGTGCCAGCAGACCTCCCCCCGGGACAGGGAACTACGAGCAGTACTTC. Its translation: CASRPPPGTGNYEQYF.

The chain employs TRBV10-3 and TRBJ2-7; no clear D. CDR1 ENHRY and CDR2 SYGVKD come from the germline V gene. V was shortened by 0 bases and J by 4 bases, with 13 bases between the two germline ends. The CDR3 spans 15 residues. This CDR3 reads CAISESWGLLYEQYF. The CDR3 nucleotides read TGTGCCATCAGTGAGTCCTGGGGTCTACTTTACGAGCAGTACTTC.

Here the CDR3 reads CASSDGTGAFTDTQYF. The CDR3 DNA is TGTGCCAGCAGCGACGGGACAGGAGCTTTCACAGATACGCAGTATTTT. This sequence joins TRBV9 and TRBJ2-3; 8 nucleotides align to TRBD1. This CDR3 contains 16 residues. The junction had 8 bases not matched to a gene; V was cut back by 3 bases and J by 2 bases. Germline V gene sequence: CDR1 SGDLS, CDR2 YYNGEE.

This CDR3 reads CASSANYGYTF. In DNA, the CDR3 is TGTGCCAGCAGTGCTAACTATGGCTACACCTTC. The chain combines TRBV9 with TRBJ1-2; no reliable D call. V was clipped by 5 bases and J by 0 bases, with 2 bases between them. CDR3 length: 11 residues. Germline V gene sequence: CDR1 SGDLS, CDR2 YYNGEE.

This chain joins TRBV20-1 and TRBJ2-3; D not certain. V was clipped by 1 base and J by 8 bases, with 10 bases between them. This CDR3 region has 12 residues. Germline V gene sequence: CDR1 DFQATT, CDR2 SNEGSKA (reference sequence). In nucleotides, the CDR3 is TGCAGTGCTAGAGCTACATCCGGTACGCAGTATTTT. Amino acid sequence: CSARATSGTQYF.

The CDR3 protein is CASSYRDLVYGYTF. The CDR3 DNA reads TGTGCCAGCAGTTATCGGGACCTCGTCTATGGCTACACCTTC. This rearrangement joins TRBV6-6 to TRBJ1-2; D may be TRBD1 (5 bases). V lost 3 bases and J 4 bases, leaving 12 bases between the germline ends. CDR1 is MNHNY, CDR2 SVGAGI, per germline (reference sequence). The CDR3 consists of 14 residues.

The sample holds a few counts of this clonotype. The chain couples TRBV25-1 to TRBJ2-7; 9 bases map to TRBD1. V was pared by 6 bases and J by 1 base, with 1 base of the junction left unmatched. Germline loops: CDR1 MGHDK, CDR2 SYGVNS. The CDR3 is 13 amino acids. The CDR3 region has the DNA TGTGCCAGCAGGACAGGGGGATCCTACGAGCAGTACTTC. As protein: CASRTGGSYEQYF.

This clonotype showed up just once. Here the CDR3 reads CASSVYGIAGDLETQYF. Here the CDR3 DNA reads TGTGCCAGCAGCGTATACGGGATAGCGGGAGATCTGGAGACCCAGTACTTC. V usage is TRBV9 and J usage is TRBJ2-5; 9 bases are a match to TRBD2. With 1 base clipped from V and 5 bases from J, the junction kept 12 bases outside the gene matches. Per germline, CDR1 SGDLS and CDR2 YYNGEE. CDR3 length: 17 residues. Looking up the rest from reference TRBV9 and TRBJ2-5 gives the full variable domain: DSGVTQTPKHLITATGQRVTLRCSPRSGDLSVYWYQQSLDQGLQFLIQYYNGEERAKGNILERFSAQQFPDLHSELNLSSLELGDSALYFCASSVYGIAGDLETQYFGPGTRLLVL.

The V gene is TRBV27, the J gene TRBJ2-4; no clear D gene. The germline CDR1 and CDR2 sequences are MNHEY and SMNVEV (reference sequence). V gave up 2 bases and J gave up 1 base, with 15 bases separating them. This CDR3 comprises 17 residues. CDR3 nucleotide sequence: TGTGCCAGCAGTTTAGGACCGAAGTACTCGGCCAAAAACATTCAGTACTTC. It encodes CASSLGPKYSAKNIQYF.

The rearrangement joins TRBV5-1 to TRBJ2-1, with 8 bases matching TRBD2. CDR3 length equals 14 residues. CDR1 is SGHRS, CDR2 YFSETQ, per germline. V shed 0 bases, J shed 10 bases, and the junction held 6 bases outside the gene matches. CDR3 nucleotides: TGCGCCAGCAGCTTGGACAGCGGGAGATACGAGCAGTTCTTC. Its protein is CASSLDSGRYEQFF.

The chain combines TRBV5-1 with TRBJ1-6; D possibly corresponds to TRBD1 (5 bases). CDR1 is SGHRS, CDR2 YFSETQ, per germline. Trimming pared 7 bases from V and 14 bases from J, leaving 19 bases between. CDR3 size: 13 residues. The CDR3 loop is CASVNRTGLSLHF. CDR3 bases: TGCGCCAGCGTAAACAGAACAGGTTTGTCCCTCCACTTT. Full variable domain (remainder filled in from reference TRBV5-1 and TRBJ1-6): KAGVTQTPRYLIKTRGQQVTLSCSPISGHRSVSWYQQTPGQGLQFLFEYFSETQRNKGNFPGRFSGRQFSNSRSEMNVSTLELGDSALYLCASVNRTGLSLHFGNGTRLTVT.

The V and J genes are TRBV20-1 and TRBJ2-1, with TRBD1 as a possible D gene (5 bases). Per the germline V gene, CDR1 is DFQATT and CDR2 is SNEGSKA (reference sequence). The CDR3 covers 11 residues. V lost 0 bases and J 8 bases, leaving 5 bases between the germline ends. The CDR3, as DNA: TGCAGTGCTAGAGAGGGGCATGAGCAGTTCTTC. Its translation: CSAREGHEQFF.